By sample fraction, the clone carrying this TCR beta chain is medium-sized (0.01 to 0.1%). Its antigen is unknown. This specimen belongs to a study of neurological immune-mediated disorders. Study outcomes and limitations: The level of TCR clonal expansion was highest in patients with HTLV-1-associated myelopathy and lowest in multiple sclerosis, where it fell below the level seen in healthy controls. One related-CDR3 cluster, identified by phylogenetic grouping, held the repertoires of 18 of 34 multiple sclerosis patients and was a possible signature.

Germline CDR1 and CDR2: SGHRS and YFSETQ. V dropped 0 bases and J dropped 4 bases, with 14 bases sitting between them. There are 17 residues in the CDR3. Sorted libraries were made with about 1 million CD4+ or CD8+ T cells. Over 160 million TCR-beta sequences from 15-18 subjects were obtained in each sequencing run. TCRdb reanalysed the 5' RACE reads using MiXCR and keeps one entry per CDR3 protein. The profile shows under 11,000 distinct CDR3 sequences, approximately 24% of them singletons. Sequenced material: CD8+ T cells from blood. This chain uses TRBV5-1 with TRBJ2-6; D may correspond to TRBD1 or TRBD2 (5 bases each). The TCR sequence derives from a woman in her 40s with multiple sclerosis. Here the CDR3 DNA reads TGCGCCAGCAGCTTGGAGGCACCGGGACCCGGGGCCAACGTCCTGACTTTC. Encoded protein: CASSLEAPGPGANVLTF.